The sample holds a few counts of the clone carrying this T cell receptor beta chain. Its antigen remains unknown. The data were taken from a study of T cells in localized non-small cell lung cancer. The CDR3 covers 15 residues. Germline CDR1 and CDR2: SGHNT and YENEEA. The V segment lost 0 bases and the J segment 0 bases; nucleotides outside the gene matches: 2. TCRdb's copy holds only in-frame clones and misses some; the assay was immunoSEQ multiplex PCR. There are several hundred clones in the sample; 20% to 30% occur only once, and about a fifth lies in the top ten. Study-wide results and caveats: Turning up in adjacent lung were a median roughly 50 of the top 100 tumor clones.

The chain recombines TRBV11-3 with TRBJ2-7, with 7 bases matching TRBD1. This receptor was identified in a woman aged 35 to 75 with stage III lung adenocarcinoma. Sample: normal lung tissue next to the tumor, taken before any cancer treatment. CDR3 region: CASSLEGQSSYEQYF. The CDR3 DNA reads as TGTGCCAGCAGCTTAGAGGGACAGAGCTCCTACGAGCAGTACTTC.